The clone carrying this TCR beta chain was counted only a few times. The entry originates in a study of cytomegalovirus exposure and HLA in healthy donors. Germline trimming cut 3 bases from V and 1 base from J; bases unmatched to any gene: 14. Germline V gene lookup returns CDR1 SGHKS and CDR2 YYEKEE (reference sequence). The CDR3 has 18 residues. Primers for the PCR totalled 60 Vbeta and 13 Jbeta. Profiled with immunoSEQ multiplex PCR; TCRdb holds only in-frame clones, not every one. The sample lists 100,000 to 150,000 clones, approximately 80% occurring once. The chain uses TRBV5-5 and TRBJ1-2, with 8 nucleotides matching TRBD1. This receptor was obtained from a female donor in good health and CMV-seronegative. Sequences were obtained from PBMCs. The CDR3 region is CASSSPRLDRDLNYGYTF. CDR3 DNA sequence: TGTGCCAGCAGCTCTCCCCGCCTGGACAGGGACCTTAACTATGGCTACACCTTC.